This TCR beta chain was sequenced in a study of technical replicates of blood from a few donors. Clones were sequenced by immunoSEQ multiplex PCR, and TCRdb holds only the in-frame ones, with some missing. The sample lists under 95,000 clones; around 94% were seen once. V gave up 2 bases and J gave up 8 bases; unmatched junction bases: 7. The CDR3 has 15 residues. From germline, CDR1 is LNHDA and CDR2 SQIVND (reference sequence). This clone was seen just once. This clonotype was obtained from a human donor in good health. The V call is TRBV19, the J call TRBJ2-1; 9 bases align to TRBD2. The sequenced material came from T cells isolated from PBMCs. The CDR3 DNA is TGTGCCAGTAGTATAACCAGCGGGAGGTTTGATGAGCAGTTCTTC. It encodes CASSITSGRFDEQFF. Full variable domain (missing parts from reference TRBV19 and TRBJ2-1): DGGITQSPKYLFRKEGQNVTLSCEQNLNHDAMYWYRQDPGQGLRLIYYSQIVNDFQKGDIAEGYSVSREKKESFPLTVTSAQKNPTAFYLCASSITSGRFDEQFFGPGTRLTVL.